This T cell receptor (beta chain) was captured in a study of blood T cells in healthy people across ages (dated by TCRdb to the mid-2010s). A note on the overall study: In model experiments, template switching captured about one uniquely barcoded TCR beta cDNA molecule for every two T cells. The donors were split into four age groups: young (average around 15 years), middle-aged (roughly 42), aged (roughly 68) and long-lived (roughly 77). Using the same blood draw, the study looked at two additional independent replicas of 1 million unique cDNA reads for two donors, one aged 18 to 30 and the other aged 80 or older. Age-related changes in TCR beta repertoire diversity were measured in the study by deep sequencing normalized with unique cDNA molecular identifiers.

What the work shows at the level of the full study, not this receptor alone: Estimates of total diversity from one million sequenced T cells were regarded as lower bounds and underestimates. A strong correlation was found between observed TCR beta diversity and the percentage of naive T cells measured by flow cytometry. Compared with the aged group, the long-lived group had more naive CD4+ T cells, fewer expanded clones and increased TCR diversity, suggesting age selection. Observed TCR beta diversity per million T cells fell roughly linearly with age, and a significant reduction was already apparent by age roughly 40. Bulk unsorted PBMC profiling prevented conclusive comparison of naive and antigen-experienced compartments. Because donor CMV infection status was unknown, age-related changes in expanded clonotypes were potentially confounded.

Including the terminal cysteine and phenylalanine, the CDR3 comprises 15 residues. Just the 45-base CDR3 DNA is kept, in frame starting at base 1. For CDR1 and CDR2, the germline V gene lists SGHVS and FNYEAQ. Systemically healthy Caucasian individuals from Russia, roughly 40 in total and aged about 6 to 95 years, were included as donors. Each donor gave around 9.5 milliliters of peripheral blood, collected into EDTA-treated Vacutainer tubes. Ficoll-Paque density-gradient centrifugation was used to isolate PBMCs, with at least 7 million per sample. Trizol reagent was used to extract total RNA from the PBMCs, yielding at least 5 micrograms per sample. For every donor, flow cytometry on a PBMC aliquot measured the percentage of naive CD45RAhigh/CD27high T cells. This clonotype showed up just once. The antigen it binds to is not known. Base qualities are not provided; no much larger clone lies one nucleotide away.

The protocol used for the library was 5' RACE. The sequencer listed for this sample is Illumina HiSeq 2500. A second PCR of about 7 to 12 cycles was run with a J-beta primer mix and a sample-barcoded 5' primer. Each TCR beta cDNA molecule received a unique molecular identifier from a template-switch 5' adaptor carrying 12 random nucleotides. At least 3 million CDR3-containing paired-end reads were obtained from each sample. First-strand cDNA synthesis was performed from all RNA using the Mint cDNA synthesis kit, with priming by a TRBC-specific oligonucleotide. Following uracil-DNA glycosylase treatment, a first 18-cycle PCR with universal primers M1SS and BC2_uni_R was performed on all cDNA. The published analysis was carried out like this. For normalization, 1 million high-quality reads were randomly selected from each sample, with every read carrying a distinct molecular identifier. Instead of being binned into consensus sequences, reads that shared molecular identifiers were thrown out. CDR3 identification, clonotype clustering and error correction used MiTCR with a Q25 quality threshold and the strictest error-elimination algorithm. Lower-bound total TCR beta diversity was estimated with a nonparametric unseen species model using Euler transformation. TCRdb ran its own pipeline on the public reads, namely fastp trimming at Q25 and MiXCR clone calling, and kept in-frame beta chains. Under each unique CDR3 protein, matching rows form one entry showing the most common genes and DNA. The V and J calls here are based on TCRdb, not the publication. The sample table holds over 500,000 distinct CDR3 sequences, of which about 28% were seen once. Of the sample, approximately 3.6% falls within the top ten clones.

In addition, the sample was reused for a study of T cells of mothers and their children. The second study, in turn, reports: The donors were nine systemically healthy Caucasian individuals, made up of three mothers and their six children. cDNA synthesis used all of the extracted RNA, with roughly 1.5 ug of RNA in each 15 ul reaction. In the second PCR, the M1S primer introduced both the sample barcodes and 2-4 random nucleotides. Each mother yielded over 9.5 million TCR beta CDR3 reads and each child roughly 2.9 million reads. In both related and unrelated pairs, thymic selection shapes the output of TCR recombination in a similar way, with inherited differences having only a minor effect. Normalized repertoire overlap was always found to be slightly, but never significantly, higher in related mother-child pairs than in unrelated mother-child pairs. No persistent microchimeric T cell clones were found, with a detection sensitivity of approximately 94 clones per million clonotypes. In the study, deep NGS was used to compare the TCR beta repertoires of mothers and children, and features distinguishing related mother-child pairs from unrelated individuals were sought. On average, the children were approximately 12 +/- 4 years old, while the mothers were about 37 +/- 4 years old. After adapters were ligated using NEBNext reagents, the libraries underwent 100+100 nt paired-end sequencing on an Illumina HiSeq 2000. Mother and child libraries were prepared a month apart and sequenced in separate runs to prevent cross-contamination. For each donor, between roughly 500,000 and 2,200,000 distinct TCR beta clonotypes were identified. Naive TCR beta clonotypes were estimated from low-frequency clonotypes matched to each donor's FACS-determined naive share, without sorting.

Sequences were obtained from blood. The rearrangement joined TRBV7-6 to TRBJ2-5; 9 central nucleotides agree with TRBD1. TRBJ2-7 matches the DNA end more closely, so the J call is doubtful. This receptor was identified in a boy aged 2 to 10 in good health. The sequence in DNA is TGTGCCAGCAGCCCGGGACAGGGTAACCGCTACGAGCAGTACTTC. Its protein product is CASSPGQGNRYEQYF.